This paragraph covers one T cell receptor (beta chain) sequence. In the original processing: Amplified reference gene primers provided the basis for estimating nucleated cell counts. The assay was immunoSEQ multiplex PCR, and TCRdb's table has in-frame clones only and misses some. That table furnishes V, J and clone size, whereas the DNA furnished D and trimming. The profile shows approximately 220,000 clones, roughly 80% of them singletons. The data were taken from a study of blood T cell repertoires in COVID-19. Germline CDR1 reads SGHNT; CDR2 reads YENEEA. Trimming shortened V by 1 base and J by 8 bases, and 11 bases separated the two germline ends. The length of the CDR3 is 13 residues.

Sequenced sample: peripheral blood. This chain joins TRBV11-3 and TRBJ1-2, with D unresolved. The clonotype was recovered from a woman in her 40s with active or convalescent COVID-19. The CDR3 DNA reads as TGTGCCAGCAGCTTAGGCGCGGAAATAGGCTACACCTTC. This encodes CASSLGAEIGYTF.